Only a few counts were recorded for the clone carrying this TCR delta chain. Its antigen is as yet unknown. A far larger clone is a single base away, which makes a read error likely. The identical CDR3 is also encoded by other nucleotide sequences in the sample. These data originate in a study of γδ T cells in repeated Plasmodium falciparum infection. Study-level background: Donors were malaria-exposed Malian children or age- and gender-matched Australian children. Donors had four controlled P. falciparum NF54 infections over roughly 640 days.

Flow sorting of PBMC yielded separate Vgamma9/Vdelta2+ and Vdelta2-negative gammadelta T cell populations for bulk repertoire analysis. The CDR3 has 23 residues. Germline loops: CDR1 TSWWSYY, CDR2 QGS. The J segment lost 4 bases and the V segment lost 5 bases, leaving 29 bases of the junction unmatched. TCRdb ran CATT on the multiplex PCR reads. The repertoire holds 85,000 to 90,000 delta-chain clones, with roughly 1.4% as singletons. Points from the study as a whole: One small rural Malian village, predominantly a single ethnic group, supplied the cohort. Vgamma9/Vdelta2+ repertoires stayed stably polyclonal over time and infection.

V and J are TRDV1 and TRDJ1, with 12 bases lining up with TRDD3. The J gene comes from matching the DNA to germline here; TCRdb lacks it. Sequenced: gamma-delta T cells from blood. The clonotype originates from a pool of human donors (malaria-infected and uninfected, not separated). The CDR3 bases are TGTGCTCTTGGGTCCTCTTCCTACATAGGGTTGGGGGCTGGGGGATACGTCCGCGATAAACTCATCTTT. Amino acids: CALGSSSYIGLGAGGYVRDKLIF.